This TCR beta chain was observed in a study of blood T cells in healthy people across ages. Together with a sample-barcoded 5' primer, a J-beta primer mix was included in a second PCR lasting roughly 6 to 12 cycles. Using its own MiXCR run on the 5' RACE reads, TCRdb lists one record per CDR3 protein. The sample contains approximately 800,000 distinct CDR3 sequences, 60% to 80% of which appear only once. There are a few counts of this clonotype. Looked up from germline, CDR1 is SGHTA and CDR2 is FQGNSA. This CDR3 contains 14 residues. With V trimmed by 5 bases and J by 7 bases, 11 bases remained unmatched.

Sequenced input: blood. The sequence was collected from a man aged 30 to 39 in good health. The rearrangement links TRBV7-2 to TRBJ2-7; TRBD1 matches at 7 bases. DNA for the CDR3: TGTGCCAGCAGCCATCATTCAGGGGGTGGGGAGCAGTACTTC. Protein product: CASSHHSGGGEQYF.